This entry concerns a single T cell receptor beta chain. Its antigen is still unknown. TCRdb reprocessed the multiplex PCR reads with MiXCR, giving one entry per CDR3 protein. Here the sample spans fewer than 140,000 distinct CDR3 sequences, 30% being singletons. Between the trimmed V and J ends, which lost 3 bases and 5 bases, there was a span of 9 bases. Germline values: CDR1 SGDLS, CDR2 YYNGEE. The CDR3 is made up of 13 amino acids. Axillary draining lymph nodes of breast cancer patients supplied the node samples. This specimen comes from a study of breast tumors, draining lymph nodes, adjacent tissues. Whole-study results and caveats: Tumor repertoires ranked between lymph nodes and nontumor tissue in diversity, with V and J gene preferences.

V and J are TRBV9 and TRBJ2-1; unclear D gene. The TCR was taken from a female donor with breast cancer. Some clones in this sample may be carry-over from other donors' samples. The specimen was axillary lymph node tissue. CDR3 sequence: CASSGSSNNEQFF. In DNA, the CDR3 is TGTGCCAGCAGCGGGAGTAGCAACAATGAGCAGTTCTTC.